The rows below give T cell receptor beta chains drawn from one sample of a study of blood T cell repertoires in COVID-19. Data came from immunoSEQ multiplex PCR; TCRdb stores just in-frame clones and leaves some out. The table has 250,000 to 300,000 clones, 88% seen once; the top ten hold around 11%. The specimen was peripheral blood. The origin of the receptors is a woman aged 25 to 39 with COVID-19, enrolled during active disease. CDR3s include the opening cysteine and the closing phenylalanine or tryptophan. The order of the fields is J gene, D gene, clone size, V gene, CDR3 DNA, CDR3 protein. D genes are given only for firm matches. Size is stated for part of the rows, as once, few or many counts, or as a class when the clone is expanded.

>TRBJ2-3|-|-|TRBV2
TGTGCCAGCAGTGGTCAGGGGACAGATACGCAGTATTTT
CASSGQGTDTQYF
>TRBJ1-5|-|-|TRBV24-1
TGTGCCACCAGTAGGGGCGGCAATCAGCCCCAGCATTTT
CATSRGGNQPQHF
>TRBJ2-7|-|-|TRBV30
TGTGCCTGGAGTGTACCAGGCCAGGCCTACGAGCAGTACTTC
CAWSVPGQAYEQYF
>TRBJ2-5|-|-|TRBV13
TGTGCCAGCAGCTTAGTGAGCGGCGAGACCCAGTACTTC
CASSLVSGETQYF
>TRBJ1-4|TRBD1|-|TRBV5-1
TGCGCCAGCAGCCCAGACAGGGCCCGTGAAAAACTGTTTTTT
CASSPDRAREKLFF
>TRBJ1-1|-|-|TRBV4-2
TGTGCCAGCAGCCAGGCGGGAGGGAACACTGAAGCTTTCTTT
CASSQAGGNTEAFF
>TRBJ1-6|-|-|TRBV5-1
TGCGCCAGCAGCTTGTTTACAGAAAATTCACCCCTCCACTTT
CASSLFTENSPLHF
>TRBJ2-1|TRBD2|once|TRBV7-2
TGTGCCAGCAGCTTCCACAAAACTAGCGGGAGGGTGTTCTTC
CASSFHKTSGRVFF
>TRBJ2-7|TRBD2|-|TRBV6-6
TGTGCCAGCAGCCAACTAGCGGGAGGGTCCTACGAGCAGTACTTC
CASSQLAGGSYEQYF
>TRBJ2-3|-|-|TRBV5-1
TGCGCCAGCAGCTTGGGCGGTAATCCAGATACGCAGTATTTT
CASSLGGNPDTQYF
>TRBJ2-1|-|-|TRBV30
TGTGCCTCATCCGAATGGGAGAAGCAGTTCTTC
CASSEWEKQFF
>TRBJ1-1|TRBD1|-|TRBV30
TGTGCCTGGTTAGGACAGGGAAACGAAGCTTTCTTT
CAWLGQGNEAFF
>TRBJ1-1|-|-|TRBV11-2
TGTGCCAGCAGCTTAGATTTCTCAGGGTACGGATCCACTGAAGCTTTCTTT
CASSLDFSGYGSTEAFF
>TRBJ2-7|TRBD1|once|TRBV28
TGTGCCAGCAGTGGTATCGGGCAGGGGGTCTACGAGCAGTACTTC
CASSGIGQGVYEQYF
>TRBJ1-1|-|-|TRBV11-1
TGTGCCAGCAGCTTAAAACACCAGAACACTGAAGCTTTCTTT
CASSLKHQNTEAFF
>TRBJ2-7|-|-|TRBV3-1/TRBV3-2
TGTGCCAGCAGCCGTTCACAGCTCTACGAGCAGTACTTC
CASSRSQLYEQYF
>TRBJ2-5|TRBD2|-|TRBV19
TGTGCCAGTAGTTCCGGGACTAGCGGGAGAGAGACCCAGTACTTC
CASSSGTSGRETQYF
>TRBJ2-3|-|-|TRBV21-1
TGTGCCAGCAGCAAAGAAAAGGCGGGACTAGCGCCAGATACGCAGTATTTT
CASSKEKAGLAPDTQYF
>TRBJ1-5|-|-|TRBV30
TGTGCCTGGAGTGCGGACACTGTTCAGCCCCAGCATTTT
CAWSADTVQPQHF
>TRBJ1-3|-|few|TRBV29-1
TGCAGCGTACTGGTTACCTCTGGAAACACCATATATTTT
CSVLVTSGNTIYF
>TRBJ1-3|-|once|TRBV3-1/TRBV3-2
TGTGCCAGCAGACAAGCAGGGTTTGGAAACACCATATATTTT
CASRQAGFGNTIYF
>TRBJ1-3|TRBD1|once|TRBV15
TGTGAACCGTTCGGAAGCCTGACACATGCCGGGACAGGGGGAAACACCATATATTTT
CEPFGSLTHAGTGGNTIYF
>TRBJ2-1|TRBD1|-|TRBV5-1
TGCGCCAGCAGTAACTCCGGGACAGGGGTTGATGAGCAGTTCTTC
CASSNSGTGVDEQFF
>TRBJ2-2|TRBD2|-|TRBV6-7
TGTGCAAGACCTAGCGGGAGGAGCGCCGGGGAGCTGTTTTTT
CARPSGRSAGELFF
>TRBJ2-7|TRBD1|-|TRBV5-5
TGTGCCAGCAGCTTAAGTTGGGACAGGGGTCAAGGTGAGCAGTACTTC
CASSLSWDRGQGEQYF
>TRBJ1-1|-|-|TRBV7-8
TGTGCCAAAACAGGGCCGAACACTGAAGCTTTCTTT
CAKTGPNTEAFF
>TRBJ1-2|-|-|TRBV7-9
TGTGCCAGCAGCTACCGGGGTGTCGATGGCTACACCTTC
CASSYRGVDGYTF
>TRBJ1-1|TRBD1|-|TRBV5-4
TGTGCCAGCAGCTTGTTCGACAGGGGGAACACTGAAGCTTTCTTT
CASSLFDRGNTEAFF
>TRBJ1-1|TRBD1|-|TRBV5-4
TGTGCCAGCAACCCCACAGGGGATACTGAAGCTTTCTTT
CASNPTGDTEAFF
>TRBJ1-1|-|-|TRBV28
TGTGCCAGCAGCCTAAATACAGGGAACACTGAAGCTTTCTTT
CASSLNTGNTEAFF
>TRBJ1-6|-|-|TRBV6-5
TGTGCCAGCAAGCGCCCGGATAATTCACCCCTCCACTTT
CASKRPDNSPLHF
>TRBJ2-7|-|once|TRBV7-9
TGTGCCAGCAACCACCTAGGGGGTGCCGACTACGAGCAGTACTTC
CASNHLGGADYEQYF
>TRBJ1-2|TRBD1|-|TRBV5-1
TGCGCCAGCAGCGGGACAGGACATGGCTACACCTTC
CASSGTGHGYTF
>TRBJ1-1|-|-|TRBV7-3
TGTGCCAGCAGCTTAATGGGGGGAGAGGCTGAAGCTTTCTTT
CASSLMGGEAEAFF
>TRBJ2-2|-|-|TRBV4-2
TGTGCCAGCAGCCAAGAGAAGGGAACAGGTCGTAACACCGGGGAGCTGTTTTTT
CASSQEKGTGRNTGELFF
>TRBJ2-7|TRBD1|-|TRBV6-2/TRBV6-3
TGTGCCAGCAGTTACCTCGGGACAGGGGCTCTCTACGAGCAGTACTTC
CASSYLGTGALYEQYF
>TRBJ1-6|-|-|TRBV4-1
TGCGCCAGCAGCCATGGGAGGCCACCCCTCCACTTT
CASSHGRPPLHF
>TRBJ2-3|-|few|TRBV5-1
TGCGCCAGCAGCTTGATGACTGGAACTAGCACAGATACGCAGTATTTT
CASSLMTGTSTDTQYF
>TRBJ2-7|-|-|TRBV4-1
TGCGCCAGCAGTCGGGGGGCGCAGGTACGTACGGGGGCCCTCTACGAGCAGTACTTC
CASSRGAQVRTGALYEQYF
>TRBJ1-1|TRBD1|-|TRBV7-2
TGTGCCAGCAGCCGGGACAGGGGGCTCACTGAAGCTTTCTTT
CASSRDRGLTEAFF
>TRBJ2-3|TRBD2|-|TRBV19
TGTGCCAGTAGTATAGGCGGGAGGCGGGGAGATACGCAGTATTTT
CASSIGGRRGDTQYF
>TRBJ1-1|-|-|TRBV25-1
TGTGCCAGCAGTGAACCCCCTGGAGACGGCAACACTGAAGCTTTCTTT
CASSEPPGDGNTEAFF
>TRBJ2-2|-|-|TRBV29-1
TGCAGCGTTGAACACTCGAACACCGGGGAGCTGTTTTTT
CSVEHSNTGELFF
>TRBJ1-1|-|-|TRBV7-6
TGTGCCAGCAGCTTAGCGCCGGCAGGGGCGATGAACACTGAAGCTTTCTTT
CASSLAPAGAMNTEAFF
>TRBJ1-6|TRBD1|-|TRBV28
TGTGCCAGCAGTTTTAGGGACAGCGGGTCTATTTCACCCCTCCACTTT
CASSFRDSGSISPLHF
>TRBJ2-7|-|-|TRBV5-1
TGCGCCAGCAGCTTTGGACAGCTCTACGAGCAGTACTTC
CASSFGQLYEQYF
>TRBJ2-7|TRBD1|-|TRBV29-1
TGCAGCGTTGCGAGGACAGGAGACTACGAGCAGTACTTC
CSVARTGDYEQYF
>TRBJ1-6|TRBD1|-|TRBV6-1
TGTGCCAGCAGTGACCCGACCGGGACAGGGACCTACAATTCACCCCTCCACTTT
CASSDPTGTGTYNSPLHF
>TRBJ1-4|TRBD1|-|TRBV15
TGTGCCACCAGCATCCTACAGGGACAGGGAACCGAAAAACTGTTTTTT
CATSILQGQGTEKLFF
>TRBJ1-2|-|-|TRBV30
TGTGCCTGGAGTGTAGTGGACTTCGGCCATGGCTACACCTTC
CAWSVVDFGHGYTF
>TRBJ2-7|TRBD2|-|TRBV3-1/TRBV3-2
TGTGCCAGCAGCCAGATCCGGGGGAGGGGAGAGCAGTACTTC
CASSQIRGRGEQYF
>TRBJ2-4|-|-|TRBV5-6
TGTGCCAGCAGCTTGGAGAGGCCCCCCAAAAACATTCAGTACTTC
CASSLERPPKNIQYF
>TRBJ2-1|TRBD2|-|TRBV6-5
TGTGCCAGCAGTTCTAGCGGGAGGTCCTACAATGAGCAGTTCTTC
CASSSSGRSYNEQFF
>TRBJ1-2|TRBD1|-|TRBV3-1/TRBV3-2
TGTGCCAGCAGCTTAGCAAGGGGACAGCCCTTGCCCAACTATGGCTACACCTTC
CASSLARGQPLPNYGYTF
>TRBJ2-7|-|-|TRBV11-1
TGTGCCAGCAGCTCCGAAATCGGCGAGCAGTACTTC
CASSSEIGEQYF